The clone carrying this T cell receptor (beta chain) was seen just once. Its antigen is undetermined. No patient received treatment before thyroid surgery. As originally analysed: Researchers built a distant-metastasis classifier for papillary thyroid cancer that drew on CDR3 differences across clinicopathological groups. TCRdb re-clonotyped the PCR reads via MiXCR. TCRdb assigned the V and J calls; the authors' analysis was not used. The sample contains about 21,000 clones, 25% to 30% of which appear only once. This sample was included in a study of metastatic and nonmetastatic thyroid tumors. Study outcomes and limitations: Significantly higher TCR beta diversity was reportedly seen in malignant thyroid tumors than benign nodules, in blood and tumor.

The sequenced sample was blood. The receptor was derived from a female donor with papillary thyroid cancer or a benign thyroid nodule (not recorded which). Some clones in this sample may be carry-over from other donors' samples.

This CDR3 reads CSATPGVSEQFF. The CDR3, as DNA: TGCAGTGCTACTCCGGGCGTCTCTGAGCAGTTCTTC. The chain is built from TRBV20-1 and TRBJ2-1; no clear D. V was shortened by 4 bases and J by 9 bases, with 13 bases between the two germline ends. Germline-derived CDR1 and CDR2 are DFQATT and SNEGSKA (reference sequence). This CDR3 contains 12 residues.